This T cell receptor (beta chain) comes out of a study of OX40 agonist ivuxolimab in advanced cancers. About the full investigation: Ivuxolimab, which targeted the costimulatory receptor OX40 (CD134), was an agonistic, fully human IgG2 monoclonal antibody. Intravenous ivuxolimab was administered to patients every 2 weeks at six dose levels: 0.01, 0.1, 0.3, 1.5, 3 and 10 mg/kg. Of the approximately 50 dose-escalation patients, hepatocellular carcinoma was present in some 19, melanoma in around 15, renal cell carcinoma in 9 and head and neck cancer in 9. In the dose-escalation cohort, roughly 80% of patients were male, and the mean age was approximately 64 years, with a range of 23 to 79. Patients were allowed to have had prior anti-PD-1, anti-PD-L1 or anti-CTLA-4 therapy, and 40% of the dose-escalation patients had previously received checkpoint inhibitors. Three dose-escalation patients achieved partial responses, one with hepatocellular carcinoma and two with cutaneous melanoma. The purpose of peripheral TCRbeta sequencing was to test whether ivuxolimab changed TCR sequence diversity and led to clonal T-cell expansion. The monotherapy dose-escalation portion (N of about 50 patients) of the phase I ivuxolimab trial is reported in the paper.

To note about this clone: No cognate antigen has been identified for it. The record has no base qualities; no much larger clone is one base away.

The trial excluded patients who had a history of autoimmune disease or who were on systemic immunosuppression. Peripheral blood for TCR sequencing was collected from all dose cohorts at baseline, on cycle 4 day 1, and on cycle 7 day 1. The samples were drawn from a first-in-human, open-label, multicenter phase I dose-escalation trial of ivuxolimab. Adults with locally advanced or metastatic melanoma, renal cell, hepatocellular, or head and neck squamous cell carcinoma were enrolled in the trial. Before TCR sequencing, CD4+ T cells and CD8+ T cells from peripheral blood were sorted into separate populations. From a lookup of the germline V gene, CDR1 and CDR2 are MDHEN and SYDVKM. From its cysteine to its phenylalanine, the CDR3 spans 14 amino acids. The CDR3 DNA has 42 bases and is translated from base 1. Trimming removed 3 bases from V and 8 bases from J; the gene matches leave 8 bases unexplained.

Genomic DNA was extracted from sorted cells for sequencing of the TCRbeta CDR3 region. TCRbeta CDR3 regions were sequenced using the immunoSEQ Assay. The table comes from immuneACCESS by way of TCRdb, which keeps in-frame sequences with V and J called. Part of the clones is missing from these tables; in studies checked, under half for an unresolved V gene and the rest for unknown reasons. A total of approximately 70,000 clones appear in this sample, around nine tenths of them only once. The ten most abundant clones make up approximately 2.1% of the sample. Study-wide findings and limitations: After ivuxolimab, more expanded clones were found on average in CD8+ T cells than in CD4+ T cells. At doses from 0.1 to 3.0 mg/kg, clonal expansion was seen in both CD4+ and CD8+ blood T cells between baseline and week 6. Partial responders in the 0.1-3.0 mg/kg groups had among the lowest normalized peripheral clonal expansion, especially among CD8+ T cells. Low levels of normalized T-cell clonal expansion were also seen in some nonresponding patients. Antigen specificity was not determined for the clonally expanded peripheral T cells.

This sequence originates from an adult with an advanced solid tumor such as melanoma, head and neck, liver or kidney cancer. Recombination joined TRBV28 with TRBJ1-2; TRBD1 matches 8 bases in the middle. Specimen: CD4+ or CD8+ T cells sorted from blood, collected in a trial of the OX40 agonist ivuxolimab. The sequenced DNA is TGTGCCAGCAGTTTCTTCCCAGGGGGCCACGGCTACACCTTC. The resulting protein is CASSFFPGGHGYTF.